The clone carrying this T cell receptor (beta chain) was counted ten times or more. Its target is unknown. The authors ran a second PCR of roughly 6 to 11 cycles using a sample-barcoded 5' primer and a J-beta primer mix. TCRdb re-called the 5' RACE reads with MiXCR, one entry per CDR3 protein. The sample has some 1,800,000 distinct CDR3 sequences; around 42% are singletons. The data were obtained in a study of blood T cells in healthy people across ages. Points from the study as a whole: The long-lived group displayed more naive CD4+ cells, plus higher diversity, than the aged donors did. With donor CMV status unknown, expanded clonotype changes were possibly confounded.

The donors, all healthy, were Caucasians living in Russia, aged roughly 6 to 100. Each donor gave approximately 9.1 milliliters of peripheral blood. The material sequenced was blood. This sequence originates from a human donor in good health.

The CDR3 sequence is CASSQTGGTYGYTF. In DNA, the CDR3 is TGCGCCAGCAGCCAAACAGGGGGAACCTATGGCTACACCTTC. The rearrangement links TRBV4-1 to TRBJ1-2; TRBD1 matches at 8 bases. Germline values: CDR1 MGHRA, CDR2 YSYEKL. This CDR3 has 14 residues. J lost 4 bases, V lost 2 bases, and 3 bases had no gene match.